The T cell receptor (beta chain) described here comes from a study of blood T cell repertoires in COVID-19. Study as a whole: Acute and convalescent COVID-19 samples came from the United States, Italy and Spain.

Only in-frame clones appear in the TCRdb table, and some are missing; sequencing was by immunoSEQ multiplex PCR. Here the sample spans some 360,000 clones, roughly 86% being singletons. The CDR3 has 18 amino acids. CDR1 MNHEY and CDR2 SVGEGT come from the germline V gene. V lost 0 bases and J 1 base, leaving 18 bases between the germline ends. The specimen sequenced was PBMCs or T cells enriched from blood (not recorded which). This sequence originates from a woman aged 25-40 years who had been exposed to COVID-19. The J gene is TRBJ1-1, the V gene TRBV6-2 or TRBV6-3; the D gene is possibly TRBD1 (6 bases). The CDR3 loop reads CASSYSWDTSWRNTEAFF. The CDR3 nucleotides read TGTGCCAGCAGTTACTCGTGGGACACCTCCTGGAGGAACACTGAAGCTTTCTTT.